A single sample is the source of the 2 T cell receptor beta chains below, sequenced in a study of human T cells and chemical hapten exposure. The time point: pre-sensitization, week 0. Treatment reported: therapeutic diphenylcyclopropenone sensitization with weekly scalp DPC. TCRdb re-analysed the RACE reads in MiXCR, keeping a single row per CDR3 protein. The sample records about 74,000 distinct CDR3 sequences, 14% being singletons. The specimen was whole blood, collected in connection with sensitization to the hapten diphenylcyclopropenone (DPC). The receptor set was obtained from a woman aged 45-65 years with alopecia areata. Some clones in this sample may be carry-over from other donors' samples.

The count of this clonotype is one. This CDR3 fails to terminate in the conserved phenylalanine or tryptophan, so it likely reflects a read error. The chain joins TRBV20-1 to TRBJ1-5; D might be TRBD1 (6 bases). V dropped 0 bases and J dropped 4 bases, with 16 bases sitting between them. The CDR3 has 16 residues. Per the germline V gene, CDR1 is DFQATT and CDR2 is SNEGSKA (reference sequence). The chain's CDR3 is CSARDRGGGGNQPQHS. CDR3 sequence (DNA): TGCAGTGCTAGAGATCGAGGCGGGGGCGGAAATCAGCCCCAGCATTCT.

This clonotype has a handful of counts. J is TRBJ2-1 and V is TRBV6-2 or TRBV6-3, with D possibly matching TRBD2 (6 bases). The CDR3 is made up of 15 amino acids. The germline V and J ends were trimmed by 6 bases and 0 bases, with 12 bases remaining between them. Germline CDR1 MNHEY, CDR2 SVGEGT. The CDR3 is CASRLARSSYNEQFF. For the CDR3, the DNA is TGTGCCAGCAGACTAGCCCGAAGCTCCTACAATGAGCAGTTCTTC.